This TCR beta chain derives from a study of blood T cells in healthy people across ages (dated by TCRdb to between 2014 and 2016). For context, the study as a whole: In model experiments, roughly one uniquely barcoded TCR beta cDNA molecule per two T cells was captured by template switching. Using deep sequencing normalized with unique cDNA molecular identifiers, the study measured how TCR beta repertoire diversity changes with age. The donors were divided into four age groups: young (average roughly 15 years), middle-aged (about 40), aged (approximately 59) and long-lived (around 80). To avoid experimental bias, donors of different ages were randomly spread across the sequencing lanes. For two donors (one aged 18 to 30 and one aged 80 or older), the study analyzed two additional independent replicas of 1 million unique cDNA reads from the same blood draw.

Between the V and J ends, shortened by 4 bases and 4 bases respectively, the junction contains 16 bases. Spanning cysteine to phenylalanine, the CDR3 consists of 15 amino acids. The entry retains the CDR3 DNA only, 45 bases that are in frame from base 1. The CDR1 and CDR2 encoded by the germline V gene are SGHRS and YFSETQ. General findings and caveats noted by the study authors: There was a strong correlation between observed TCR beta diversity and the percentage of naive T cells measured by flow cytometry. The CMV infection status of donors was not known, potentially confounding age-related changes in expanded clonotypes. As age increased, observed TCR beta diversity per million T cells dropped in a roughly linear way, and a significant reduction was already evident by age around 41. Estimates of total diversity based on one million sequenced T cells were regarded as lower bounds and as underestimates. The long-lived group showed more naive CD4+ T cells, fewer expanded clones and increased TCR diversity than the aged group, suggesting age selection. Conclusive comparison of naive and antigen-experienced compartments was prevented by the profiling of bulk unsorted PBMCs.

Points on this clonotype: Which antigen it targets is not known. Base qualities are not at hand, and no much larger clone is one base apart.

The library was generated by 5' RACE. The instrument given in TCRdb is Illumina HiSeq 2500. A second about 7 to 12 cycle PCR used a sample-barcoded 5' primer and a J-beta primer mix. Each TCR beta cDNA molecule received a unique molecular identifier from a template-switch 5' adaptor carrying 12 random nucleotides. Each sample yielded at least 2.5 million CDR3-containing paired-end reads. All of the RNA was converted into first-strand cDNA using the Mint cDNA synthesis kit, with a TRBC-specific oligonucleotide serving as the primer. After uracil-DNA glycosylase treatment, a first 18-cycle PCR used universal primers M1SS and BC2_uni_R on all cDNA. Processing in the source paper ran as follows. For normalization, 1 million high-quality reads were randomly selected from each sample, with every read carrying a distinct molecular identifier. Instead of being binned into consensus sequences, reads that shared molecular identifiers were thrown out. CDR3 identification, clonotype clustering and error correction used MiTCR with a Q25 quality threshold and the strictest error-elimination algorithm. A nonparametric unseen species model using Euler transformation provided a lower-bound estimate of total TCR beta diversity. TCRdb ran its own pipeline on the public reads, namely fastp trimming at Q25 and MiXCR clone calling, and kept in-frame beta chains. Every CDR3 protein is listed once, alongside the most common genes and DNA of its rows. None of the V and J calls come from the authors' own analysis; TCRdb made them. The sample has more than 1.4 million distinct CDR3 sequences on record, about 40% of them singletons. The top ten constitute roughly 7.7% of the sample.

The donors were roughly 39 Caucasian individuals from Russia, aged roughly 6 to 100 years, who were systemically healthy. Roughly 10 milliliters of peripheral blood were collected from each donor into EDTA-treated Vacutainer tubes. Ficoll-Paque density-gradient centrifugation was used to isolate PBMCs, with at least 6 million obtained per sample. Trizol reagent was used to extract total RNA from PBMCs, with at least 5.5 micrograms per sample. The percentages of naive CD45RAhigh/CD27high T cells were determined by flow cytometry on a PBMC aliquot from every donor. The sequenced material came from blood. This sequence uses TRBV5-1 and TRBJ2-3; TRBD2 could be the D gene, as 5 bases match. The clonotype was recovered from a woman under 30 in good health. The DNA sequence is as follows: TGCGCCAGCAGCCAGGTGGACGGACTCGCAGATACGCAGTATTTT. It translates to CASSQVDGLADTQYF.